This T cell receptor beta chain was recovered during a study of blood T cell repertoires in COVID-19. Study background: The United States, Italy and Spain were the sources of the acute and convalescent COVID-19 samples. T cells, B-cell-depleted T cells, or PBMCs supplied cDNA or gDNA.

Only a few counts were recorded for this clone. Deletions cut 6 bases from V and 6 bases from J, with 12 bases between. The CDR3 length is 12 residues. CDR1 is MNHEY, CDR2 SVGAGI, per germline. Per the original methods: Nucleated cell counts were estimated from reference gene primer amplification. TCRdb's copy holds only in-frame clones and misses some; the assay was immunoSEQ multiplex PCR. That table gives V, J and clone size, and the DNA gave D and trimming. The data contain about 62,000 clones, 80% to 90% of them seen just once; the ten biggest clones take up approximately 1.3%. Sequencing was performed on peripheral blood. This clonotype originated in a woman aged 80 or over with acute or convalescent COVID-19. The chain uses TRBV6-5 and TRBJ2-7; D ambiguous. The CDR3 loop reads CASSARFGEQYF. CDR3 DNA: TGTGCCAGCAGCGCGCGTTTCGGCGAGCAGTACTTC.